This TCR beta chain is from a study of breast tumors, draining lymph nodes, adjacent tissues. The study, taken as a whole, reports: Compared with basal-like, luminal-like tumors shared significantly more repertoire with nontumor tissue.

CDR3 length equals 15 residues. Germline V gene sequence: CDR1 SGHVS, CDR2 FQNEAQ. Axillary draining lymph nodes of breast cancer patients supplied the node samples. Turning to this clonotype: Its antigen is unidentified. This could be a read error, since a much larger clone is one nucleotide away.

TCRdb recomputed calls from the multiplex PCR reads with MiXCR, one row per CDR3 protein. The profile shows 100,000 to 150,000 distinct CDR3 sequences, 20% of them singletons. The receptor comes from a female donor with breast cancer. Some clones in this sample may be carry-over from other donors' samples. The rearrangement links TRBV7-8 to TRBJ2-7, with a possible D match to TRBD2 (6 bases). Sequencing used axillary lymph node tissue. The CDR3 region is CASSLKSGGLYEQCF. The CDR3 DNA follows: TGTGCCAGCAGCTTGAAGTCAGGAGGGCTCTACGAGCAGTGCTTC.